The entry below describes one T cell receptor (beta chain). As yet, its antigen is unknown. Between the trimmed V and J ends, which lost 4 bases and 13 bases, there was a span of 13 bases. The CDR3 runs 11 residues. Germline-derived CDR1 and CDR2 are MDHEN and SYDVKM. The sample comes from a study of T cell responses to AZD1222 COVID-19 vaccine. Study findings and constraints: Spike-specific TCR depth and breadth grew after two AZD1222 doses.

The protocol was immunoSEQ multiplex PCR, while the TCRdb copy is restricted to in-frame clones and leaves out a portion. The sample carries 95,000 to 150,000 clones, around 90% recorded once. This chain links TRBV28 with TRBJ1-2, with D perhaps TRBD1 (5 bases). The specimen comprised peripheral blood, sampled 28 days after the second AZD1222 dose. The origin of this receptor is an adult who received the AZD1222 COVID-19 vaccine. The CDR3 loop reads CASSWQGPATF. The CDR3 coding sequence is TGTGCCAGCAGTTGGCAGGGCCCAGCCACCTTC.